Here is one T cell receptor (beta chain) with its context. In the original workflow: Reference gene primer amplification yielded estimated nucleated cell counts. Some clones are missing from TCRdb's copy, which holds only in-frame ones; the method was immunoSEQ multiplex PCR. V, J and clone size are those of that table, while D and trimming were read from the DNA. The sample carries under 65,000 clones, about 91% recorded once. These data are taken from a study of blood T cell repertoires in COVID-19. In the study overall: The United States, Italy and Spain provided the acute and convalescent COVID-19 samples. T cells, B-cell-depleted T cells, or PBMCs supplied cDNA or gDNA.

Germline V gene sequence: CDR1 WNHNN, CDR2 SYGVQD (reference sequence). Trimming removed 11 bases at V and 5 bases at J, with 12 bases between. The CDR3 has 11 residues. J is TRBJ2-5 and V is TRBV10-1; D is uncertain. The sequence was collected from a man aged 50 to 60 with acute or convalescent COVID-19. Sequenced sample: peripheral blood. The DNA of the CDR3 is TGCGCCGGCCTTTTCGGGGAGACCCAGTACTTC. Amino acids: CAGLFGETQYF.